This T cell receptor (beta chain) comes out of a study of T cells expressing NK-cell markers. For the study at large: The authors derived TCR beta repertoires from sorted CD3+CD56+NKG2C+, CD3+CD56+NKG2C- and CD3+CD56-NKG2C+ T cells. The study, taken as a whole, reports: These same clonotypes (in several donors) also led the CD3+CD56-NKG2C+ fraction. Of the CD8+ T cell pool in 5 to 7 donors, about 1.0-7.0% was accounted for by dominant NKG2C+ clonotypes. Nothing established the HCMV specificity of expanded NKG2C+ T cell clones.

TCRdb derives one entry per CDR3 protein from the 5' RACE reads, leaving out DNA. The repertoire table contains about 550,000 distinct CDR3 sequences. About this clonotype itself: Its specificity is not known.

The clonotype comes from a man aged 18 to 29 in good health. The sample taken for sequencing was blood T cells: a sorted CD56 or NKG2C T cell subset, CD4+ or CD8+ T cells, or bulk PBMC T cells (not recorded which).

The CDR3 spells CASGNRGSFSNTIYF. V and J are TRBV12-3 or TRBV12-4 and TRBJ1-3; TCRdb proposes TRBD1, but this gene call is untestable without DNA. There are 15 residues in the CDR3.